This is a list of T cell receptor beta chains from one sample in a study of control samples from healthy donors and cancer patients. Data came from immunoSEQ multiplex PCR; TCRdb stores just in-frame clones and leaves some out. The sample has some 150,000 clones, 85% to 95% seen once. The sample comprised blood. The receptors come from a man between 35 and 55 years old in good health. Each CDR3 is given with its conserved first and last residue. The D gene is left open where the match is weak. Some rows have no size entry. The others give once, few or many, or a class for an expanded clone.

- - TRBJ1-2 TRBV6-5 CASSLTGANYGYTF TGTGCCAGCAGCCTGACAGGCGCTAACTATGGCTACACCTTC
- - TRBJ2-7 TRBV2 CASSAASFEQYF TGTGCCAGCAGTGCCGCTAGCTTCGAGCAGTACTTC
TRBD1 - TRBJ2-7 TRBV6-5 CASSSPGQGDEQYF TGTGCCAGCAGTTCCCCGGGACAGGGGGACGAGCAGTACTTC
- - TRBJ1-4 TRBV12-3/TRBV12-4 CASSWTWGELFF TGTGCCAGCAGCTGGACGTGGGGGGAACTGTTTTTT
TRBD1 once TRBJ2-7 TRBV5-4 CASRSGTGSSYEQYF TGTGCCAGCAGATCCGGGACAGGGAGCTCCTACGAGCAGTACTTC
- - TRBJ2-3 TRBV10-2 CASQPFTDTQYF TGCGCCAGTCAGCCCTTTACAGATACGCAGTATTTT
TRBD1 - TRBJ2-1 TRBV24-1 CATSDGTGYRNEQFF TGTGCCACCAGTGACGGGACAGGGTATAGGAATGAGCAGTTCTTC
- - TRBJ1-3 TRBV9 CASSGVPQAGRSGNTIYF TGTGCCAGCAGCGGGGTCCCACAGGCGGGTCGCTCTGGAAACACCATATATTTT
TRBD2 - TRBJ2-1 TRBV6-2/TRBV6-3 CASSYHGLAGRHEQFF TGTGCCAGCAGTTACCACGGACTAGCGGGGCGTCATGAGCAGTTCTTC
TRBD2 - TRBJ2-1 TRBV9 CASSVSGTSGGAGNNEQFF TGTGCCAGCAGCGTAAGCGGGACTAGCGGGGGGGCCGGCAACAATGAGCAGTTCTTC
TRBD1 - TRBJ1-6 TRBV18 CASSKDRGNSPLHF TGTGCCAGCTCAAAGGACAGGGGAAATTCACCCCTCCACTTT
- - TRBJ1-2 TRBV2 CASSEASYGYTF TGTGCCAGCAGTGAAGCTTCCTATGGCTACACCTTC
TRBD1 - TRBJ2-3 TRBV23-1 CASSQRGQQIRSDTQYF TGCGCCAGCAGTCAAAGGGGACAGCAGATTCGTTCAGATACGCAGTATTTT
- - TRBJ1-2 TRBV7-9 CASSLAGGYGYTF TGTGCCAGCAGCTTAGCAGGGGGCTATGGCTACACCTTC
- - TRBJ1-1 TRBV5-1 CASRRAPDTEAFF TGCGCCAGCAGAAGGGCGCCCGACACTGAAGCTTTCTTT
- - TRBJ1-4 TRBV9 CASSVAGTGAPEKLFF TGTGCCAGCAGCGTAGCTGGGACGGGGGCCCCTGAAAAACTGTTTTTT
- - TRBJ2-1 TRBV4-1 CASSQVVPGTLNNEQFF TGCGCCAGCAGCCAAGTTGTTCCCGGGACTCTTAACAATGAGCAGTTCTTC
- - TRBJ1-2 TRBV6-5 CASSSPGQRKGGYTF TGTGCCAGCAGCTCCCCGGGGCAGAGGAAAGGGGGCTACACCTTC
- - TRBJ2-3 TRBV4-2 CASSRFRGGSFTDTQYF TGTGCCAGCAGCCGTTTTAGGGGGGGGTCCTTCACAGATACGCAGTATTTT
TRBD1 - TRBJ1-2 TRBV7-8 CASSKDRGHGYTF TGTGCCAGCAGCAAGGACAGGGGGCATGGCTACACCTTC
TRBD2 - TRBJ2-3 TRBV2 CASRLTRGGATDTQYF TGTGCCAGCCGCCTGACGCGGGGGGGCGCCACAGATACGCAGTATTTT
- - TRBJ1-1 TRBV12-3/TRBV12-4 CASSLRLNTEAFF TGTGCCAGCAGTTTACGCCTGAACACTGAAGCTTTCTTT
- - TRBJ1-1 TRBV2 CASSESDTEAFF TGTGCCAGCAGTGAAAGTGACACTGAAGCTTTCTTT
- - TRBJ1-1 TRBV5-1 CASSLRTANTEAFF TGCGCCAGCAGCTTGAGGACAGCGAACACTGAAGCTTTCTTT
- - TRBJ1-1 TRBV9 CASSPRQLNTEAFF TGTGCCAGCAGCCCTAGACAGCTGAACACTGAAGCTTTCTTT